The 3 T cell receptor beta chains below all came from one sample that was sequenced in a study of T cells after posttransplantation cyclophosphamide. The method was immunoSEQ multiplex PCR; TCRdb's version includes in-frame clones alone and lacks a portion of them. The table has tens of thousands of clones, roughly 95% seen once. Sequencing was carried out using PBMCs. Every receptor here comes from a woman aged 25 to 39 in good health and a related stem cell transplant donor.

This chain links TRBV2 with TRBJ1-6; 9 bases are shared with TRBD1. CDR1 SNHLY and CDR2 FYNNEI come from the germline V gene. The CDR3 is 15 amino acids. Unmatched junction bases numbered 5, after V lost 4 bases and J lost 7 bases. CDR3 DNA: TGTGCCAGCAGTGGGACAGGGGTGCGGAATTCACCCCTCCACTTT. It yields the protein CASSGTGVRNSPLHF.

The chain joins TRBV5-1 to TRBJ1-3; possibly TRBD1 for D (5 bases). This CDR3 has 16 residues. Trimming shortened V by 1 base and J by 4 bases, and 15 bases separated the two germline ends. Germline CDR1 SGHRS, CDR2 YFSETQ. The CDR3 loop reads CASSLYAGRGGNTIYF. The CDR3 DNA is TGCGCCAGCAGCTTGTACGCGGGGCGTGGAGGAAACACCATATATTTT.

The rearrangement links TRBV10-3 to TRBJ1-1, with D hard to call. The V end was cut by 3 bases, the J end by 3 bases, with 11 bases between. CDR3 size: 14 residues. CDR1 is ENHRY and CDR2 is SYGVKD in the germline V gene. This CDR3 is CAISDRGKDTEAFF. The DNA of the CDR3 is TGTGCCATCAGTGACCGGGGAAAGGACACTGAAGCTTTCTTT.